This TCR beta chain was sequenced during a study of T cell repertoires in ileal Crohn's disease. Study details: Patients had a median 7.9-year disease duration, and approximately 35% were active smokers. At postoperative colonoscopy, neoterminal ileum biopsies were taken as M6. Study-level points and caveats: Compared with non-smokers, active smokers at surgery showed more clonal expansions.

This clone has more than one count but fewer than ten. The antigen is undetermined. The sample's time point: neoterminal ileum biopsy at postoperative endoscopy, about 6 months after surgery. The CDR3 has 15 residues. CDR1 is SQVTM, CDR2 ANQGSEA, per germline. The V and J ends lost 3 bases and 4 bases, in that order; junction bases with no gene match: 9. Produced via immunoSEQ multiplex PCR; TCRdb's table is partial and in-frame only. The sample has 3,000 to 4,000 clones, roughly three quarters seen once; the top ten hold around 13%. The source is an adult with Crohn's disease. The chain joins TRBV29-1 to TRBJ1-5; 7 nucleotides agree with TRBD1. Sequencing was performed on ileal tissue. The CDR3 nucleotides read TGCAGCGTTGAGTTGCCAGGGGGTACGAATCAGCCCCAGCATTTT. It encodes CSVELPGGTNQPQHF.